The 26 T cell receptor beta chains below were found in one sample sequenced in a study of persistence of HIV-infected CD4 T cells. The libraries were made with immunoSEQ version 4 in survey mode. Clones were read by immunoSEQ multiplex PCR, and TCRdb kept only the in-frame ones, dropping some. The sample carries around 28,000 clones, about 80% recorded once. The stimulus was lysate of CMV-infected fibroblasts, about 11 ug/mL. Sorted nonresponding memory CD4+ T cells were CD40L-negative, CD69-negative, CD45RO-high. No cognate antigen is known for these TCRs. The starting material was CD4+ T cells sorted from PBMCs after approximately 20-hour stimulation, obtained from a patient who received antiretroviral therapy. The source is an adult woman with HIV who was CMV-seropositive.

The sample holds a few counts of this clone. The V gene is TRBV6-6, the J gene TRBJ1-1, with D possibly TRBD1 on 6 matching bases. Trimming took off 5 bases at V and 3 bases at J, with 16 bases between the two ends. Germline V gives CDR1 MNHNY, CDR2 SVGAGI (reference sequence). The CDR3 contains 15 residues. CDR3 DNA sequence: TGTGCCAGCAGTCAACGGGGCAGGGGAGACACTGAAGCTTTCTTT. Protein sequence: CASSQRGRGDTEAFF.

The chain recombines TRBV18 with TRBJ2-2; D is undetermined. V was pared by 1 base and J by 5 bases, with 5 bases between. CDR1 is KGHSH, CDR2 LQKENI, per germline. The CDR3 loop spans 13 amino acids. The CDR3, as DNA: TGTGCCAGCTCACCACTACGGACCGGGGAGCTGTTTTTT. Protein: CASSPLRTGELFF.

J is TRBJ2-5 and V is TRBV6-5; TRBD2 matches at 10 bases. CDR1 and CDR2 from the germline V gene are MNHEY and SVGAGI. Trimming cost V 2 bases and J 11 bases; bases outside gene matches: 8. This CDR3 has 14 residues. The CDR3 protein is CASSYGASGGPQYF. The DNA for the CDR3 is TGTGCCAGCAGTTACGGGGCTAGCGGGGGACCTCAGTACTTC.

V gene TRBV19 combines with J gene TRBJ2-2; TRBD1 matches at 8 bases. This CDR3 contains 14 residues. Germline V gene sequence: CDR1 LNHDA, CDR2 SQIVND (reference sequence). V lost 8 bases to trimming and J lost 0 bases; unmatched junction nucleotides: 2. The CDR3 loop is CASSQGANTGELFF. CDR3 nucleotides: TGTGCCAGTTCACAGGGGGCGAACACCGGGGAGCTGTTTTTT.

CDR3 nucleotides: TGTGCCAGTAGTATGGTGGCAGGGTCGGAGACCCAGTACTTC. Protein: CASSMVAGSETQYF. The genes are TRBV19 and TRBJ2-5, with D tentatively TRBD1 (5 bases). Trimming took 3 bases from V and 5 from J, leaving 13 bases between them. This CDR3 region has 14 residues. CDR1 is LNHDA, CDR2 SQIVND, per germline (reference sequence).

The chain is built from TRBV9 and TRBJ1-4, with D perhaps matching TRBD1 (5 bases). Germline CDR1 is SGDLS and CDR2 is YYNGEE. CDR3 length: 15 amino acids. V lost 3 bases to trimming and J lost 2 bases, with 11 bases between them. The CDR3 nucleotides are TGTGCCAGCAGCGCGAGAGAGGGGACTAATGAAAAACTGTTTTTT. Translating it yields CASSAREGTNEKLFF.

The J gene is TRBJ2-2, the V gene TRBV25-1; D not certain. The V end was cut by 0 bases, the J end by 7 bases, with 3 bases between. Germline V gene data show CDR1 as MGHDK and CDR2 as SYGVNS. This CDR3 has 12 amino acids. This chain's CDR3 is CASSEYIGELFF. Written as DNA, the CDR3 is TGTGCCAGCAGTGAATATATCGGGGAGCTGTTTTTT.

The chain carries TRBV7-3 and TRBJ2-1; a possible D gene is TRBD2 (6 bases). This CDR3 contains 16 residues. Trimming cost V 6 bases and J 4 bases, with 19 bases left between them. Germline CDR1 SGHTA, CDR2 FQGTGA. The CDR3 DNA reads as TGTGCCAGCAGGATCGGCCCGGGGGAGCAATACAATGAGCAGTTCTTC. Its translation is CASRIGPGEQYNEQFF.

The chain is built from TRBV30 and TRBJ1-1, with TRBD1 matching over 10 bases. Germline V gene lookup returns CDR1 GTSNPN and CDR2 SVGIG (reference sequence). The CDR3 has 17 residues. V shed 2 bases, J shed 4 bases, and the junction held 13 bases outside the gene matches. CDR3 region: CAWSHGDRGTVSTEAFF. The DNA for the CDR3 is TGTGCCTGGAGTCACGGGGACAGGGGAACGGTCAGCACTGAAGCTTTCTTT.

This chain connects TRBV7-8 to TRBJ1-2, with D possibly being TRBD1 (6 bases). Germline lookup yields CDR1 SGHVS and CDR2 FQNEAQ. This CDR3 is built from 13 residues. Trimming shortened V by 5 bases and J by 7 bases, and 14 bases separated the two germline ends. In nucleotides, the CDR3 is TGTGCCAGCAGCCCCCCGGGGGGCGGTGGCTACACCTTC. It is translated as CASSPPGGGGYTF.

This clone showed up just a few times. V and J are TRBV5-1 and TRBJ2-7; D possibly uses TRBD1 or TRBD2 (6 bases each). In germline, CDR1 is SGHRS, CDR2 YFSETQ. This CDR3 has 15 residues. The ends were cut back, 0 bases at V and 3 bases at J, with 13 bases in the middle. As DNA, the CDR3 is TGCGCCAGCAGCTTGGTAGGAGGGGGAAACTACGAGCAGTACTTC. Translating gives CASSLVGGGNYEQYF.

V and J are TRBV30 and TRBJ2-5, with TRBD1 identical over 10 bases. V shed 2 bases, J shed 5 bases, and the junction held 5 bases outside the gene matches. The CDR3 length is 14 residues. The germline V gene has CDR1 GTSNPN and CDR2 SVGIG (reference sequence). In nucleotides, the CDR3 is TGTGCCTGGAGTATGGGACAGGGGTGGGAGACCCAGTACTTC. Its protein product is CAWSMGQGWETQYF. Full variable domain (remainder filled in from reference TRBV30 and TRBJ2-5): SQTIHQWPATLVQPVGSPLSLECTVEGTSNPNLYWYRQAAGRGLQLLFYSVGIGQISSEVPQNLSASRPQDRQFILSSKKLLLSDSGFYLCAWSMGQGWETQYFGPGTRLLVL.

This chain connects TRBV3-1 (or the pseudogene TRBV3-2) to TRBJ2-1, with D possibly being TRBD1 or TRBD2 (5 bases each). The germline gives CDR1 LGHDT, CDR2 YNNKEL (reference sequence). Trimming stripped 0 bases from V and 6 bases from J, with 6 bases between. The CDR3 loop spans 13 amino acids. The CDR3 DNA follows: TGTGCCAGCAGCCAAGATGGGGGCAATGAGCAGTTCTTC. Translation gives CASSQDGGNEQFF.

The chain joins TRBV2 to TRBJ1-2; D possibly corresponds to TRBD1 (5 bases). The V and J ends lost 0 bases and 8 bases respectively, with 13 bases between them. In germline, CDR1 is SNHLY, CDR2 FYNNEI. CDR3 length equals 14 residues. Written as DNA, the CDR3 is TGTGCCAGCAGTGAAGCCCGGGACCGGATGGGCTACACCTTC. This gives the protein CASSEARDRMGYTF.

DNA for the CDR3: TGTGCCAGTAGGGCCGGGACTACCTCCTACAATGAGCAGTTCTTC. Its translation is CASRAGTTSYNEQFF. This chain links TRBV19 with TRBJ2-1; TRBD2 agrees at 7 bases. The CDR3 has 15 residues. Germline CDR1 and CDR2: LNHDA and SQIVND (reference sequence). Trimming removed 6 bases from V and 0 bases from J; junction bases left unmatched: 5.

CDR3 bases: TGTGCCAGCTCGGGGGGGAGCTCCTATAATTCACCCCTCCACTTT. Residues: CASSGGSSYNSPLHF. The chain combines TRBV27 with TRBJ1-6, with D possibly being TRBD1 (5 bases). CDR1 is MNHEY, CDR2 SMNVEV, per germline (reference sequence). This CDR3 has 15 amino acids. Between the trimmed V and J ends, which lost 8 bases and 0 bases, there was a span of 11 bases.

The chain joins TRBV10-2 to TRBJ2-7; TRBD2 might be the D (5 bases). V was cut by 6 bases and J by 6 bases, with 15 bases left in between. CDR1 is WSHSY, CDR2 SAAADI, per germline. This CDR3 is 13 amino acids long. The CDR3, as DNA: TGCGCCAGCAGCCCACTTGTTGAGGGCGAGCAGTACGTC. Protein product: CASSPLVEGEQYV.

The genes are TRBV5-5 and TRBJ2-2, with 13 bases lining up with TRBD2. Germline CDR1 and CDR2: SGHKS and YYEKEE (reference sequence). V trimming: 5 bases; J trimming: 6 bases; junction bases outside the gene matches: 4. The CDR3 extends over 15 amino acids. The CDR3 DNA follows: TGTGCCAGCAGGACCGGGACTAGCGGGGCCGGGGAGCTGTTTTTT. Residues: CASRTGTSGAGELFF.

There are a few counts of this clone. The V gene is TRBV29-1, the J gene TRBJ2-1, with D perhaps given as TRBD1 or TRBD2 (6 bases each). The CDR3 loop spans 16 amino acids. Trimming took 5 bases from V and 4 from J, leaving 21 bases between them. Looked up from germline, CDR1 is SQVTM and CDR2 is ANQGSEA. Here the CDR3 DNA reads TGCAGCGTTACCAGAGGGGGGACCCCGGATTACAATGAGCAGTTCTTC. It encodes CSVTRGGTPDYNEQFF.

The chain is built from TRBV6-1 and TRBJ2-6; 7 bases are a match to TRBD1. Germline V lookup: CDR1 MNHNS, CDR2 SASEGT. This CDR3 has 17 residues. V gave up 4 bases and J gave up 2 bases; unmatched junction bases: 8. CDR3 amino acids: CASSAQRQGAGANVLTF. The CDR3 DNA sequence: TGTGCCAGCAGTGCACAAAGACAGGGTGCTGGGGCCAACGTCCTGACTTTC.

The CDR3 loop reads CASSLDAADNSPLHF. The CDR3 nucleotides are TGCGCCAGCAGCTTGGACGCAGCAGATAATTCACCCCTCCACTTT. V usage is TRBV5-1 and J usage is TRBJ1-6, with no clear D. There are 15 residues in the CDR3. Germline CDR1 is SGHRS and CDR2 is YFSETQ. Trimming shortened V by 0 bases and J by 5 bases, and 9 bases separated the two germline ends.

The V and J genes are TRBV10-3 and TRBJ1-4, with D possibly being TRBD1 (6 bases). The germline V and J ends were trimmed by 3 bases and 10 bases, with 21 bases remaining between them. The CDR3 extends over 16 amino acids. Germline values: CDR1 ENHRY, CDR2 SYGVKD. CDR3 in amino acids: CAISDSLTGGSAKLFF. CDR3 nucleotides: TGTGCCATCAGTGATTCCCTGACAGGAGGGTCAGCAAAACTGTTTTTT.

The CDR3 spells CASSLWRAGSYEQYV. The CDR3 DNA follows: TGTGCCAGCAGCTTGTGGAGGGCAGGGTCCTACGAGCAGTACGTC. V usage is TRBV11-2 and J usage is TRBJ2-7, with D perhaps matching TRBD2 (6 bases). Germline CDR1 and CDR2: SGHAT and FQNNGV. The length of the CDR3 is 15 residues. Trimming pared 3 bases from V and 1 base from J, leaving 13 bases between.

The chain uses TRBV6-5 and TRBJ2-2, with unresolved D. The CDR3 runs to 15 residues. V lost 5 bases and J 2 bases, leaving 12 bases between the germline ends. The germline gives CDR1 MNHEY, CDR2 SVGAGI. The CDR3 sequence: CASSLRVINTGELFF. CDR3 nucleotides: TGTGCCAGCAGTCTCCGGGTCATAAACACCGGGGAGCTGTTTTTT.

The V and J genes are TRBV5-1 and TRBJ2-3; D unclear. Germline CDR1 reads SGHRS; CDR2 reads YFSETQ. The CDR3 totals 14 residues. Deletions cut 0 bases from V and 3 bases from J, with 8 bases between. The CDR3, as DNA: TGCGCCAGCAGCTTGGCGACGGTTACAGATACGCAGTATTTT. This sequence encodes CASSLATVTDTQYF.

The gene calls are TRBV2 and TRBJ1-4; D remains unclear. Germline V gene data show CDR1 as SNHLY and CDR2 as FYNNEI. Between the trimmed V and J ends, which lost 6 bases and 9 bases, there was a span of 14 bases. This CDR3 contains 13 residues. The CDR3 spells CASSYEQRQKLFF. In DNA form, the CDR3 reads TGTGCCAGCAGCTACGAACAGCGGCAAAAACTGTTTTTT.